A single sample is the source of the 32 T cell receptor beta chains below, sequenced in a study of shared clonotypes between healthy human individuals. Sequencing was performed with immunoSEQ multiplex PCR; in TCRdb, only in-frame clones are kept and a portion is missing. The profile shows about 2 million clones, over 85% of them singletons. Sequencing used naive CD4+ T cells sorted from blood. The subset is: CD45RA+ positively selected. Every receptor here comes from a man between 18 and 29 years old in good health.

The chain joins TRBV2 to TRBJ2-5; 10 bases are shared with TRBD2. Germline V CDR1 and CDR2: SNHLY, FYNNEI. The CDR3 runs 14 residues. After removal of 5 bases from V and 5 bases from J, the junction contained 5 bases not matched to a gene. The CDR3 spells CASSIAGGGETQYF. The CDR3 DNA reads TGTGCCAGCAGTATAGCGGGGGGCGGCGAGACCCAGTACTTC.

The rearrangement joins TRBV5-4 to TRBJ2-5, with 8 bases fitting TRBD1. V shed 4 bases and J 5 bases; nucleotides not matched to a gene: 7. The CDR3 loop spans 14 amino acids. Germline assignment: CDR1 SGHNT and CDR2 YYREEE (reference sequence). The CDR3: CASSPQGAWETQYF. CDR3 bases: TGTGCCAGCAGCCCGCAGGGGGCCTGGGAGACCCAGTACTTC.

The CDR3 sequence is CASSYWGTAGTGELFF. The CDR3 DNA is TGTGCCAGCAGTTACTGGGGTACGGCTGGCACCGGGGAGCTGTTTTTT. This sequence joins TRBV6-6 and TRBJ2-2; D gene ambiguous. The CDR3 totals 16 residues. Germline V lookup: CDR1 MNHNY, CDR2 SVGAGI (reference sequence). The V end was cut by 1 base, the J end by 4 bases, with 13 bases between.

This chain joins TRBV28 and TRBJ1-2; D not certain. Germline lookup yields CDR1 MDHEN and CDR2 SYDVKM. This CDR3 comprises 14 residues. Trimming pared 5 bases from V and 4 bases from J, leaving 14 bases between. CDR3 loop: CASSRANEVYGYTF. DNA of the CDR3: TGTGCCAGCAGTAGGGCCAACGAGGTCTATGGCTACACCTTC.

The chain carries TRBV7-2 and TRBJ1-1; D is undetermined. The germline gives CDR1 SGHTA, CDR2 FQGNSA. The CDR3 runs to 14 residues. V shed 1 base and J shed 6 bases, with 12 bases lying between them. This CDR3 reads CASSLGPGGAEAFF. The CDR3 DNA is TGTGCCAGCAGCTTAGGGCCTGGCGGCGCTGAAGCTTTCTTT.

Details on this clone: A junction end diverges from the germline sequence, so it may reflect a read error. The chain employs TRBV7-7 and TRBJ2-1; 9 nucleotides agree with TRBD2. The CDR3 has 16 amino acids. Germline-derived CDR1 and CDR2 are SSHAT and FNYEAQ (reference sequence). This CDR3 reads CASSLRSAGGSNEQFF. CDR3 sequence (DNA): TGTGCTAGCAGCTTAAGGTCGGCGGGAGGGTCCAATGAGCAGTTCTTC.

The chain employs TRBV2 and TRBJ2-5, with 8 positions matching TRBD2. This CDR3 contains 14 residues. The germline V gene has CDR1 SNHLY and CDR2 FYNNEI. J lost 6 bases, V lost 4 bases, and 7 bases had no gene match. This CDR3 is CASSAETSVQTQYF. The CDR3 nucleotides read TGTGCCAGCAGTGCTGAGACTAGCGTACAGACCCAGTACTTC.

CDR3 coding DNA: TGTGCCTGGGGTAGACAGGCAGAGAATGAAAAACTGTTTTTT. Its translation: CAWGRQAENEKLFF. This rearrangement joins TRBV30 to TRBJ1-4, with a tentative D call TRBD1 (6 bases). The germline V and J ends were trimmed by 5 bases and 5 bases, with 15 bases remaining between them. CDR3 length equals 14 residues. The germline V gene encodes CDR1 GTSNPN and CDR2 SVGIG (reference sequence).

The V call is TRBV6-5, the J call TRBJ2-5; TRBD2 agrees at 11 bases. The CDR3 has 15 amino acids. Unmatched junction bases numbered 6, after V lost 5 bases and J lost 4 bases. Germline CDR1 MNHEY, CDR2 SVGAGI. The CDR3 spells CASSGSGGARETQYF. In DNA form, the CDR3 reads TGTGCCAGCAGTGGTAGCGGGGGGGCGAGAGAGACCCAGTACTTC.

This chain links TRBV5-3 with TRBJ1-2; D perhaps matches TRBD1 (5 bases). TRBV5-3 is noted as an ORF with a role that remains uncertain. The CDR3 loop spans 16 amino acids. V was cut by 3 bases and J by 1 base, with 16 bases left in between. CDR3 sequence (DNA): TGTGCCAGAAGCTATACCCGGGACGGACTTAACTATGGCTACACCTTC. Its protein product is CARSYTRDGLNYGYTF.

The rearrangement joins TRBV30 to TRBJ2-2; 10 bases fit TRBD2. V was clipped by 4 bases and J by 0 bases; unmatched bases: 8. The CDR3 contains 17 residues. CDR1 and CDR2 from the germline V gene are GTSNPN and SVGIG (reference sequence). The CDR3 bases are TGTGCCTGGAACGGAGCTAGCGGGGGCGCGAACACCGGGGAGCTGTTTTTT. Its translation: CAWNGASGGANTGELFF.

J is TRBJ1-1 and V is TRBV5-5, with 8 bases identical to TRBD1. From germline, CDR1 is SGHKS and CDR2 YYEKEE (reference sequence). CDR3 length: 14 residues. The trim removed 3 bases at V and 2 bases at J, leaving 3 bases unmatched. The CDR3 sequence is CASSWDRPNTEAFF. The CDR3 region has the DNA TGTGCCAGCAGCTGGGACAGGCCAAACACTGAAGCTTTCTTT.

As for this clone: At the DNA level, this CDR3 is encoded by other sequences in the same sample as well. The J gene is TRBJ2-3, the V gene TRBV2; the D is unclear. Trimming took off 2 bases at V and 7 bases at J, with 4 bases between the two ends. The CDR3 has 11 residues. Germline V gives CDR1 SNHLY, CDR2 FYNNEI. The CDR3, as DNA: TGTGCCAGCAGTGAAAGGAATACGCAGTATTTT. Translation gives CASSERNTQYF.

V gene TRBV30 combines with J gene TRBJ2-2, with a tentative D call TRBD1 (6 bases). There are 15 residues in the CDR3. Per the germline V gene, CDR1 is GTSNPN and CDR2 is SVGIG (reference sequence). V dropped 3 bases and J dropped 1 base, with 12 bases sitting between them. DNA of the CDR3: TGTGCCTGGAGCAGGGGCAGCTTGAACACCGGGGAGCTGTTTTTT. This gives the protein CAWSRGSLNTGELFF.

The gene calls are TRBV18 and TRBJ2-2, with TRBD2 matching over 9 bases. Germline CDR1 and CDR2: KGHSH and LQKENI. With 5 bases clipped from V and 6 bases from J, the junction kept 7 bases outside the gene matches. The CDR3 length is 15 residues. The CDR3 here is CASSYLAGFPGELFF. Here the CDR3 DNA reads TGTGCCAGCTCATACCTAGCGGGATTTCCCGGGGAGCTGTTTTTT.

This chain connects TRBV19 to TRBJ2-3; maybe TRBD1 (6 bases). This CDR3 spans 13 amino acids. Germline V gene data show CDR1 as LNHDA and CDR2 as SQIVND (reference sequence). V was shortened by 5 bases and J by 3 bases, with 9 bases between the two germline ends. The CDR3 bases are TGTGCCAGTAGTCCACAGGGTACAGATACGCAGTATTTT. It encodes CASSPQGTDTQYF.

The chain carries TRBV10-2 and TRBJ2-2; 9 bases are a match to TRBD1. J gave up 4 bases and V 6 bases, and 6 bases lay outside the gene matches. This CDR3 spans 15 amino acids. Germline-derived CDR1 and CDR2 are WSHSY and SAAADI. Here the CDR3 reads CASRLGQGITGELFF. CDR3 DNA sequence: TGCGCCAGCAGGTTGGGACAGGGAATCACCGGGGAGCTGTTTTTT.

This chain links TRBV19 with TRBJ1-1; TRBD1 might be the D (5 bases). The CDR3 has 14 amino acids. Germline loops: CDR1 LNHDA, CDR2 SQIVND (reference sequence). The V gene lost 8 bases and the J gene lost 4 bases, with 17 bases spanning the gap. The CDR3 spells CASFVRGTSTEAFF. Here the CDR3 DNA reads TGTGCCAGTTTCGTGCGGGGGACCAGCACTGAAGCTTTCTTT.

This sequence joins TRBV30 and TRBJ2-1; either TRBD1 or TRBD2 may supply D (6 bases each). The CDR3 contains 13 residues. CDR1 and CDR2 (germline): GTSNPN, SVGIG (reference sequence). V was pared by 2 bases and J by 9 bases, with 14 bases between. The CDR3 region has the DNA TGTGCCTGGAGTCGGACTGGAGGGGGTGAGCAGTTCTTC. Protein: CAWSRTGGGEQFF.

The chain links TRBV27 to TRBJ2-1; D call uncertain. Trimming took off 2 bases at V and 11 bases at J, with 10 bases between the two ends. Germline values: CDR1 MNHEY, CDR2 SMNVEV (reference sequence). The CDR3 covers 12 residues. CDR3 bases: TGTGCCAGCAGTTTAAATTATCAGCAGCAGTTCTTC. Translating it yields CASSLNYQQQFF.

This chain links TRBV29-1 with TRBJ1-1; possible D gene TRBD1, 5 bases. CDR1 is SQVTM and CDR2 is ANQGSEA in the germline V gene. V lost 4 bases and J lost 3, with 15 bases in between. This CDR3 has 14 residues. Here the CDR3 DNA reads TGCAGCGTTGGGGGGTCGAGGGTTTACACTGAAGCTTTCTTT. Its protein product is CSVGGSRVYTEAFF.

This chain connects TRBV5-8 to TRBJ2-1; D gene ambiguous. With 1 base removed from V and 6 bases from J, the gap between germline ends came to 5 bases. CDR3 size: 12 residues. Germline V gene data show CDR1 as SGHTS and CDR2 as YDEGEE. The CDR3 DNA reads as TGTGCCAGCAGCTTGAGGTCCAATGAGCAGTTCTTC. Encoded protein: CASSLRSNEQFF.

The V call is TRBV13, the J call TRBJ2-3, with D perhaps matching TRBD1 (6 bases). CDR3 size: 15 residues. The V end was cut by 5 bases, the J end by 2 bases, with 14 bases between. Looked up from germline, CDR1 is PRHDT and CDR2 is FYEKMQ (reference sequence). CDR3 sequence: CASSPGTLVTDTQYF. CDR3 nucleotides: TGTGCCAGCAGCCCCGGGACACTAGTCACAGATACGCAGTATTTT.

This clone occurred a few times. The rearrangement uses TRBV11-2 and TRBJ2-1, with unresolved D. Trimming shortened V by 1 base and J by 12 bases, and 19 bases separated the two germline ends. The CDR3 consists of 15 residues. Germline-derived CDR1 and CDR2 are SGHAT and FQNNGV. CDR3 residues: CASSLASVGPSGQFF. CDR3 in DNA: TGTGCCAGCAGCTTAGCATCGGTAGGCCCCTCTGGGCAGTTCTTC.

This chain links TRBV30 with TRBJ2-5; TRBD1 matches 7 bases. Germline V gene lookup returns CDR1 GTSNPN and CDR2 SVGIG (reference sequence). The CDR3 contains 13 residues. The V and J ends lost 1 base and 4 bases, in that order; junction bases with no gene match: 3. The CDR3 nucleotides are TGTGCCTGGAGTGCACAGGGGACAGAGACCCAGTACTTC. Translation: CAWSAQGTETQYF.

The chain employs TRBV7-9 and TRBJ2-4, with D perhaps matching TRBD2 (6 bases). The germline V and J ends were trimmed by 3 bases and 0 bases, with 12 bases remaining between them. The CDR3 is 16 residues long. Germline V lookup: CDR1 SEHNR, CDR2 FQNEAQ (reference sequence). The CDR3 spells CASSFGGNLAKNIQYF. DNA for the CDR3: TGTGCCAGCAGCTTTGGGGGGAATCTAGCCAAAAACATTCAGTACTTC.

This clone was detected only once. The CDR3 protein is CASSRLAGSTTDTQYF. As DNA, the CDR3 is TGTGCCAGCAGTCGACTAGCGGGATCAACCACAGATACGCAGTATTTT. The chain uses TRBV11-2 and TRBJ2-3, with 11 bases fitting TRBD2. The V gene's germline CDR1 is SGHAT and CDR2 FQNNGV. Unmatched junction bases numbered 7, after V lost 6 bases and J lost 2 bases. The CDR3 has 16 residues.

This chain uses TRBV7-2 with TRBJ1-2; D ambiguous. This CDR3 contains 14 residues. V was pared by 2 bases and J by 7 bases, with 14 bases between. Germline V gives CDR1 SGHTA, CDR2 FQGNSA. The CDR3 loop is CASSLPQDAGGYTF. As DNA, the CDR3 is TGTGCCAGCAGCTTACCGCAGGATGCTGGTGGCTACACCTTC.

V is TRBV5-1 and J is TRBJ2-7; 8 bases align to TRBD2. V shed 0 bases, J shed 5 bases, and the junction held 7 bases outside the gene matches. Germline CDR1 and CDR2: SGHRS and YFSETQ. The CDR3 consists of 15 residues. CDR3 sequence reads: CASSLGLAGLHEQYF. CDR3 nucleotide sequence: TGCGCCAGCAGCTTGGGTCTAGCGGGCTTACACGAGCAGTACTTC.

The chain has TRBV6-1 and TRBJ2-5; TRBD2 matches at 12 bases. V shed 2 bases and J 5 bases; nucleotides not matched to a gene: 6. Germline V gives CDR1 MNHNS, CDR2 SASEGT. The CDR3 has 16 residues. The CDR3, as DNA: TGTGCCAGCAGTGAAAGGCTAGCGGGGGGGCTGGAGACCCAGTACTTC. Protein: CASSERLAGGLETQYF.

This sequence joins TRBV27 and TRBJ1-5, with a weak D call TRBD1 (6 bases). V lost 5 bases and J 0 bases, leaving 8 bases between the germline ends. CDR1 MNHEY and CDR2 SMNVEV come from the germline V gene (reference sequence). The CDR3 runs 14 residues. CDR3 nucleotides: TGTGCCAGCAGTCAGGGGATTAGCAATCAGCCCCAGCATTTT. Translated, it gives CASSQGISNQPQHF.

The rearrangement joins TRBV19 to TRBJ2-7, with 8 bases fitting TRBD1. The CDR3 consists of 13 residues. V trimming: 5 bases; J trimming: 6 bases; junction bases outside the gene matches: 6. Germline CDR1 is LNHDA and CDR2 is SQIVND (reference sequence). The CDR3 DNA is TGTGCCAGTAGTGCCAGGACAGGGCGCGAGCAGTACTTC. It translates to CASSARTGREQYF.